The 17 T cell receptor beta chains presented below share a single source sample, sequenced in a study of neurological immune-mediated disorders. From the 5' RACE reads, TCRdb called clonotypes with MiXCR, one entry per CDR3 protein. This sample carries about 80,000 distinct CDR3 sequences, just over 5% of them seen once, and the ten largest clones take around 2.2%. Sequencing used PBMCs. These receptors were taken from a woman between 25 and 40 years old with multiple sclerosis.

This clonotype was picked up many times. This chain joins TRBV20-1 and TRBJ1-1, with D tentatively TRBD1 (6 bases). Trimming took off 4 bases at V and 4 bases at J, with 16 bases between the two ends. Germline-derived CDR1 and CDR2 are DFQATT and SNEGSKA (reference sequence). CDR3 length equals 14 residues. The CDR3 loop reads CSAKRGGGSTEAFF. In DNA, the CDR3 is TGCAGTGCTAAAAGGGGAGGGGGTAGCACTGAAGCTTTCTTT.

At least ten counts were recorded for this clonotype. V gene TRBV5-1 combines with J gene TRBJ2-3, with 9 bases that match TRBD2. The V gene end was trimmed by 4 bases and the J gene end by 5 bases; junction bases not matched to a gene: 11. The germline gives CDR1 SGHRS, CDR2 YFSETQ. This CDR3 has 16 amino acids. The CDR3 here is CASSTPLAGIKDTQYF. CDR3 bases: TGCGCCAGCAGCACACCCCTAGCGGGAATCAAAGATACGCAGTATTTT. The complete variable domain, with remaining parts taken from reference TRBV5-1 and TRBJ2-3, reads KAGVTQTPRYLIKTRGQQVTLSCSPISGHRSVSWYQQTPGQGLQFLFEYFSETQRNKGNFPGRFSGRQFSNSRSEMNVSTLELGDSALYLCASSTPLAGIKDTQYFGPGTRLTVL.

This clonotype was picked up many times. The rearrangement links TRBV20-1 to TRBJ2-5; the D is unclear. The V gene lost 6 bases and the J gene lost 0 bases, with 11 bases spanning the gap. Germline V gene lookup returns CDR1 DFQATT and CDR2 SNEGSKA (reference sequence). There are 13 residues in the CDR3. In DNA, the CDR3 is TGCAGTGCGGGCCCTACGTACCAAGAGACCCAGTACTTC. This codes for CSAGPTYQETQYF.

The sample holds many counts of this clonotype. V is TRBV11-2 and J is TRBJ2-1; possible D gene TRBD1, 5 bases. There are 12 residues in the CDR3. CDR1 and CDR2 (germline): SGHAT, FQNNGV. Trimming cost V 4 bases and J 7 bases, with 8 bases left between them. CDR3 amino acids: CASSSQANEQFF. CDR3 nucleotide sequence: TGTGCCAGCAGCTCACAGGCTAATGAGCAGTTCTTC.

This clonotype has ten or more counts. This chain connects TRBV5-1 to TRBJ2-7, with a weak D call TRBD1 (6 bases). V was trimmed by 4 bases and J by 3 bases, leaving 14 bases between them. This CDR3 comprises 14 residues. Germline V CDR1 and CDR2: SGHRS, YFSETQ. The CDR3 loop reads CASSQYLQGYEQYF. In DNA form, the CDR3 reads TGCGCCAGCAGCCAATATCTACAGGGCTACGAGCAGTACTTC.

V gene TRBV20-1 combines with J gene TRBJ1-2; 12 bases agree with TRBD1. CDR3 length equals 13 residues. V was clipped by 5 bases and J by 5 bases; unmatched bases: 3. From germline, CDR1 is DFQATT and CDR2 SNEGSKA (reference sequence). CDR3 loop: CSAQGQGAYGYTF. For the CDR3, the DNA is TGCAGTGCTCAGGGACAGGGGGCATATGGCTACACCTTC.

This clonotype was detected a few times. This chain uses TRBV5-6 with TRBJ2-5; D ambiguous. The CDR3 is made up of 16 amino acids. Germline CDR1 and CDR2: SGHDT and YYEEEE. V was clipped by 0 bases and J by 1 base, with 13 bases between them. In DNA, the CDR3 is TGTGCCAGCAGCTTGGAGTTATGGGCTTTCCAAGAGACCCAGTACTTC. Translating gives CASSLELWAFQETQYF.

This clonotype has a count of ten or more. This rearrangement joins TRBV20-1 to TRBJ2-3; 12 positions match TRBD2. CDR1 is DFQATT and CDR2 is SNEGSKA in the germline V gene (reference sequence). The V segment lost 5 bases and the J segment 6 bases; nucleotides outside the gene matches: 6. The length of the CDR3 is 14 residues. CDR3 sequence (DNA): TGCAGTGCTGCCCCTAGCGGGAGGGGGGATACGCAGTATTTT. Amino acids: CSAAPSGRGDTQYF.

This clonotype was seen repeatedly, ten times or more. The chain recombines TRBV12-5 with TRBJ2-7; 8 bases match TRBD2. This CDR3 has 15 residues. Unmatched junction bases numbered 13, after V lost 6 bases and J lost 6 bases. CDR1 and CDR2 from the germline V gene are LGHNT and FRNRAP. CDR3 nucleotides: TGTGCTAGTGGCTCCTTCTTAGGCGGGAGGTCCGAGCAGTACTTC. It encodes CASGSFLGGRSEQYF.

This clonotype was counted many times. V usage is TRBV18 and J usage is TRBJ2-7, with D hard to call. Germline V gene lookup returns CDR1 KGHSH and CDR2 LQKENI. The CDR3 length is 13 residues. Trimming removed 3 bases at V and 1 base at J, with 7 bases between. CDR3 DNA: TGTGCCAGCTCACCCGGAGCTTCCTACGAGCAGTACTTC. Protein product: CASSPGASYEQYF.

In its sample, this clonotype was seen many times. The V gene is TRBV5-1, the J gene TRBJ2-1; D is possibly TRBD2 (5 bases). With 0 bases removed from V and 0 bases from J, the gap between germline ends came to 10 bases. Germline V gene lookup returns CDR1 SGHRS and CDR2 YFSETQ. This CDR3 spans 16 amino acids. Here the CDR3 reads CASSLDAGSSYNEQFF. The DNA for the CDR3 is TGCGCCAGCAGCTTGGACGCGGGTAGCTCCTACAATGAGCAGTTCTTC. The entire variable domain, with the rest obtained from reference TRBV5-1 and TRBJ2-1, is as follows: KAGVTQTPRYLIKTRGQQVTLSCSPISGHRSVSWYQQTPGQGLQFLFEYFSETQRNKGNFPGRFSGRQFSNSRSEMNVSTLELGDSALYLCASSLDAGSSYNEQFFGPGTRLTVL.

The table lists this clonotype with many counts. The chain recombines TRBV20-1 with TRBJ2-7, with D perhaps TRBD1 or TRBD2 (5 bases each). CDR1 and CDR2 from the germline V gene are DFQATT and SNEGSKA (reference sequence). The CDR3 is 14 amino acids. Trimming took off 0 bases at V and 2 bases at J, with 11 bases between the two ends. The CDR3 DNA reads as TGCAGTGCTAGAGATCTAGAGGGGACCTACGAGCAGTACTTC. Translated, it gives CSARDLEGTYEQYF.

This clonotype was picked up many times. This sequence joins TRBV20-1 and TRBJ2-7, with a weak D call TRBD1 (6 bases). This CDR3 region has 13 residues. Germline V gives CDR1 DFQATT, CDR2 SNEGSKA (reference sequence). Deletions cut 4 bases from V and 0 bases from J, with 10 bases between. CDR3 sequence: CSATRTDSYEQYV. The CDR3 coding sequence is TGCAGTGCTACCAGGACAGACTCCTACGAGCAGTACGTC.

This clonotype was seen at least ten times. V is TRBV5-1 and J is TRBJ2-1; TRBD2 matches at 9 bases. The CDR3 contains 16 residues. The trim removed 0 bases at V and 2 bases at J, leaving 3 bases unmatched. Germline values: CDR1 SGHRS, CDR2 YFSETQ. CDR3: CASSLGPSGTYNEQFF. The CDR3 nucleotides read TGCGCCAGCAGCTTGGGTCCTAGCGGGACCTACAATGAGCAGTTCTTC.

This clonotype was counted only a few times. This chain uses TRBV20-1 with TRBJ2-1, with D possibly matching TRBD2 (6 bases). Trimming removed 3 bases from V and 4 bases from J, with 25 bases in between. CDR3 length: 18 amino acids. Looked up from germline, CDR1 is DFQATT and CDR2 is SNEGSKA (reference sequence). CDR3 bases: TGCAGTGCTAGCGTCATAGGGATCCGGGACTCACCTTACAATGAGCAGTTCTTC. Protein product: CSASVIGIRDSPYNEQFF.

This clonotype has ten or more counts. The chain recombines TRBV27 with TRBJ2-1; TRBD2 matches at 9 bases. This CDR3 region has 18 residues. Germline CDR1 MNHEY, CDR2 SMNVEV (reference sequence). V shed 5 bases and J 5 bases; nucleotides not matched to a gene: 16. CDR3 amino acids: CASSSRLAAGKGHNEQFF. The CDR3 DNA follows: TGTGCCAGCAGTAGCAGACTAGCGGCCGGAAAAGGCCACAATGAGCAGTTCTTC.

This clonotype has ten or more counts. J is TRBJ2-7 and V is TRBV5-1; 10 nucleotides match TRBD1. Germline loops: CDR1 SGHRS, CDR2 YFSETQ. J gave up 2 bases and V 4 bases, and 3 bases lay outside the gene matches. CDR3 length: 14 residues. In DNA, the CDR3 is TGCGCCAGCAGCGCTGGACAGGGGGCCTACGAGCAGTACGTC. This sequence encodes CASSAGQGAYEQYV.